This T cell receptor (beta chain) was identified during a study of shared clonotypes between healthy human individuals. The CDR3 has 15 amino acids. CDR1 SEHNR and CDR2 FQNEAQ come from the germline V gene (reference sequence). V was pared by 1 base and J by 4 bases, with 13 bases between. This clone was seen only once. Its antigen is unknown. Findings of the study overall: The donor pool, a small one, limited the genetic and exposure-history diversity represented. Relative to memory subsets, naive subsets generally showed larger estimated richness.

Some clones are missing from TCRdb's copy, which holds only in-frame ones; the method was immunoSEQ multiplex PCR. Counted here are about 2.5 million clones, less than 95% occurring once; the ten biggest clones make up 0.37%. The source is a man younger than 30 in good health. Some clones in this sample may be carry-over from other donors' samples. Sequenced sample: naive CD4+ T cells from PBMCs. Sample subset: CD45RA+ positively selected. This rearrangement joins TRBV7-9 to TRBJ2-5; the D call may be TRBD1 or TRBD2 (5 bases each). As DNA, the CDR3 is TGTGCCAGCAGCTTAGGAGGGGCCGGGATAGAGACCCAGTACTTC. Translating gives CASSLGGAGIETQYF. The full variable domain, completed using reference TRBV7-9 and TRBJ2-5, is DTGVSQNPRHKITKRGQNVTFRCDPISEHNRLYWYRQTLGQGPEFLTYFQNEAQLEKSRLLSDRFSAERPKGSFSTLEIQRTEQGDSAMYLCASSLGGAGIETQYFGPGTRLLVL.